One and the same sample provided the 28 T cell receptor beta chains below, sequenced in a study of blood T cell repertoires in COVID-19. Sequenced by immunoSEQ multiplex PCR; TCRdb stores in-frame clones only, minus some. The data show nearly 15,000 clones, with about 69% seen just once and roughly 13% held by the top ten. Sequenced: peripheral blood. The receptors stem from a man in his sixties with acute or convalescent COVID-19.

The V gene is TRBV19, the J gene TRBJ1-2; 7 positions agree with TRBD1. The CDR3 has 13 residues. Germline V gene data show CDR1 as LNHDA and CDR2 as SQIVND (reference sequence). V dropped 7 bases and J dropped 8; count of bases not matched to a gene: 10. The chain's CDR3 is CASKLGQTSGYTF. The CDR3 DNA is TGTGCCAGTAAGTTGGGACAGACATCCGGCTACACCTTC.

This clone has only a few counts. This chain links TRBV15 with TRBJ2-4; 8 bases are shared with TRBD1. Germline CDR1 LNHNV, CDR2 YYDKDF (reference sequence). Trimming took 5 bases from V and 3 from J; bases not matched to a gene: 12. The CDR3 runs 17 residues. CDR3: CATSGSRTGRLKNIQYF. The DNA for the CDR3 is TGTGCCACCAGCGGCTCCCGGACAGGGAGACTCAAAAACATTCAGTACTTC.

The chain combines TRBV4-3 with TRBJ2-1, with TRBD2 identical over 11 bases. V gave up 0 bases and J gave up 5 bases; unmatched junction bases: 3. Germline lookup yields CDR1 LGHNA and CDR2 YSLEER. This CDR3 is 16 amino acids long. The CDR3 is CASSQDVAGGNNEQFF. The CDR3 DNA reads as TGCGCCAGCAGCCAAGATGTAGCGGGGGGGAACAATGAGCAGTTCTTC.

The chain uses TRBV6-5 and TRBJ1-1, with 8 bases aligning to TRBD1. The germline V gene has CDR1 MNHEY and CDR2 SVGAGI. The CDR3 runs to 14 residues. The V gene end was trimmed by 5 bases and the J gene end by 6 bases; junction bases not matched to a gene: 8. This CDR3 reads CASSNNRGSAEAFF. CDR3 in DNA: TGTGCCAGCAGTAACAACAGGGGGTCAGCTGAAGCTTTCTTT.

The rearrangement links TRBV27 to TRBJ2-7; D unclear. This CDR3 contains 13 residues. V was pared by 0 bases and J by 5 bases, with 8 bases between. Germline V gene lookup returns CDR1 MNHEY and CDR2 SMNVEV (reference sequence). The CDR3 loop is CASSLSRFHEQYF. DNA of the CDR3: TGTGCCAGCAGTTTATCCAGGTTCCACGAGCAGTACTTC.

This clone was seen a single time. The V and J genes are TRBV4-3 and TRBJ1-5; 7 bases align to TRBD1. The junction had 5 bases not matched to a gene; V was cut back by 4 bases and J by 2 bases. The length of the CDR3 is 15 residues. CDR1 and CDR2 (germline): LGHNA, YSLEER. CDR3 protein: CASSPTGSGNQPQHF. The CDR3 region has the DNA TGCGCCAGCAGCCCGACAGGGTCTGGCAATCAGCCCCAGCATTTT.

This clone was observed a handful of times. This rearrangement joins TRBV7-2 to TRBJ1-5; TRBD1 aligns across 8 bases. V shed 5 bases, J shed 7 bases, and the junction held 10 bases outside the gene matches. CDR3 length equals 15 residues. The germline CDR1 and CDR2 sequences are SGHTA and FQGNSA. The CDR3 sequence is CASSERTGGGQPQHF. The CDR3 DNA is TGTGCCAGCAGCGAGCGAACAGGGGGAGGACAGCCCCAGCATTTT.

This chain uses TRBV2 with TRBJ2-2, with 10 nucleotides matching TRBD1. The CDR3 contains 16 residues. V dropped 6 bases and J dropped 3; count of bases not matched to a gene: 7. Germline V CDR1 and CDR2: SNHLY, FYNNEI. CDR3 coding DNA: TGTGCCAGCAGCGAACCCGGGACAGGGGACACCGGGGAGCTGTTTTTT. Encoded protein: CASSEPGTGDTGELFF.

The rearrangement joins TRBV6-5 to TRBJ1-3; D remains ambiguous. CDR3 size: 14 residues. Looked up from germline, CDR1 is MNHEY and CDR2 is SVGAGI. Deletions cut 6 bases from V and 0 bases from J, with 9 bases between. CDR3 in DNA: TGTGCCAGCAGCGGGGAGGTCTCTGGAAACACCATATATTTT. Its translation is CASSGEVSGNTIYF.

CDR3 DNA: TGTGCCAGCAGTTACTCGAGCGGGGGGCGAAGTGAAAAACTGTTTTTT. It encodes CASSYSSGGRSEKLFF. The V gene is TRBV6-5, the J gene TRBJ1-4; TRBD1 is a possible D gene (6 bases). V lost 0 bases and J 7 bases, leaving 15 bases between the germline ends. Germline lookup yields CDR1 MNHEY and CDR2 SVGAGI. The CDR3 spans 16 residues.

This clone has just one count. This rearrangement joins TRBV27 to TRBJ2-1, with D tentatively TRBD2 (6 bases). The length of the CDR3 is 12 residues. Trimming took off 8 bases at V and 4 bases at J, with 9 bases between the two ends. Germline V gene sequence: CDR1 MNHEY, CDR2 SMNVEV (reference sequence). The CDR3 loop reads CASGRQYNEQFF. Here the CDR3 DNA reads TGTGCCAGCGGGAGGCAGTACAATGAGCAGTTCTTC.

This clone was seen a single time. V is TRBV21-1 and J is TRBJ1-1; the DNA was not used to check the table's D call, TRBD1. TRBV21-1 is designated a pseudogene. CDR3 size: 13 residues. The CDR3 DNA follows: TGTGCCAGCAGCAAATTCCCAGTTACTGAAGCTTTCTTT. This codes for CASSKFPVTEAFF.

This sequence joins TRBV9 and TRBJ2-1; 9 nucleotides line up with TRBD2. The V gene end was trimmed by 3 bases and the J gene end by 4 bases; junction bases not matched to a gene: 8. CDR3 length: 16 amino acids. Germline assignment: CDR1 SGDLS and CDR2 YYNGEE. CDR3 DNA sequence: TGTGCCAGCAGCGCCACGACTAGCGGATCTTACAATGAGCAGTTCTTC. It specifies CASSATTSGSYNEQFF.

This rearrangement joins TRBV30 to TRBJ1-5; D is perhaps TRBD1 (5 bases). The V and J ends lost 3 bases and 2 bases respectively, with 11 bases between them. Germline lookup yields CDR1 GTSNPN and CDR2 SVGIG (reference sequence). CDR3 length: 14 residues. The CDR3 nucleotides read TGTGCCTGGAGGAGACCGGGGGGCAATCAGCCCCAGCATTTT. It specifies CAWRRPGGNQPQHF.

The sample holds one count of this clone. The rearrangement uses TRBV10-3 and TRBJ2-1; 10 bases line up with TRBD1. V was clipped by 8 bases and J by 7 bases; unmatched bases: 11. Germline-derived CDR1 and CDR2 are ENHRY and SYGVKD. The CDR3 has 15 residues. CDR3: CAILRPGQGNNEQFF. The DNA for the CDR3 is TGTGCCATCTTACGCCCGGGACAGGGGAATAATGAGCAGTTCTTC.

There are a few counts of this clone. The J gene is TRBJ2-7, the V gene TRBV7-2; D not certain. Germline assignment: CDR1 SGHTA and CDR2 FQGNSA. CDR3 size: 12 residues. V gave up 5 bases and J gave up 7 bases, with 12 bases separating them. The CDR3 DNA is TGTGCCAGCAGCCGAGACCGGCGGGAGCAGTACTTC. Residues: CASSRDRREQYF.

The rearrangement links TRBV5-6 to TRBJ2-7, with 7 bases that match TRBD1. This CDR3 has 15 amino acids. V trimming: 4 bases; J trimming: 4 bases; junction bases outside the gene matches: 11. The V gene's germline CDR1 is SGHDT and CDR2 YYEEEE. In DNA, the CDR3 is TGTGCCAGCAGCCCCCAGACAGGGCCTACTTACGAGCAGTACTTC. Protein: CASSPQTGPTYEQYF.

This clone was seen more than once but under ten times. This chain connects TRBV10-3 to TRBJ1-5, with D uncertain. The CDR3 runs 15 residues. From germline, CDR1 is ENHRY and CDR2 SYGVKD. V lost 5 bases and J lost 5, with 16 bases in between. The CDR3 loop is CAISPTNEGHQPQHF. The CDR3 DNA is TGTGCCATCAGTCCAACAAACGAGGGCCATCAGCCCCAGCATTTT.

This clone was observed a single time. The genes are TRBV14 and TRBJ2-5; TRBD2 matches at 7 bases. There are 15 residues in the CDR3. Germline V CDR1 and CDR2: SGHDN, FVKESK. The J segment lost 1 base and the V segment lost 1 base, leaving 3 bases of the junction unmatched. The CDR3 loop reads CASSQGLAAQETQYF. CDR3 nucleotides: TGTGCCAGCAGCCAAGGGCTAGCGGCCCAAGAGACCCAGTACTTC.

The chain couples TRBV7-8 to TRBJ1-4, with 9 bases lining up with TRBD1. The CDR3 length is 14 residues. V shed 1 base, J shed 15 bases, and the junction held 9 bases outside the gene matches. Germline CDR1 and CDR2: SGHVS and FQNEAQ. The CDR3 loop reads CASSLGDRASSVFF. DNA of the CDR3: TGTGCCAGCAGCTTAGGGGACAGGGCGTCTTCGGTGTTTTTT.

Worth noting for this clone: The sample contains more than one DNA sequence encoding this CDR3. V usage is TRBV6-6 and J usage is TRBJ2-7; 10 positions agree with TRBD2. The CDR3 contains 16 residues. Trimming removed 6 bases from V and 6 bases from J; junction bases left unmatched: 14. The germline CDR1 and CDR2 sequences are MNHNY and SVGAGI (reference sequence). The CDR3 nucleotides are TGTGCCAGCAGGGAATTTACCGGGACTAGCGTCCGCGAGCAGTACTTC. It encodes CASREFTGTSVREQYF.

This chain joins TRBV6-6 and TRBJ2-1; TRBD2 might be the D (6 bases). The V gene's germline CDR1 is MNHNY and CDR2 SVGAGI (reference sequence). V lost 4 bases to trimming and J lost 5 bases, with 15 bases between them. CDR3 length equals 15 residues. The CDR3 DNA reads TGTGCCAGCAGTTCCCCAGGGAGGAATCACAATGAGCAGTTCTTC. It specifies CASSSPGRNHNEQFF.

This chain joins TRBV6-5 and TRBJ1-6; D is perhaps TRBD1 (5 bases). Germline assignment: CDR1 MNHEY and CDR2 SVGAGI. V lost 6 bases and J lost 5, with 8 bases in between. This CDR3 spans 13 amino acids. For the CDR3, the DNA is TGTGCCAGCAGACGGGGGGATAATTCACCCCTCCACTTT. Protein sequence: CASRRGDNSPLHF.

This clone was found a few times. This chain connects TRBV7-8 to TRBJ1-6; TRBD1 might be the D (6 bases). V lost 1 base, J lost 5 bases, and 15 bases lay in between. There are 17 residues in the CDR3. Per the germline V gene, CDR1 is SGHVS and CDR2 is FQNEAQ. The CDR3 protein is CASSLDSGGANNSPLHF. The CDR3 DNA reads as TGTGCCAGCAGCTTAGATTCCGGGGGGGCCAATAATTCACCCCTCCACTTT.

This clone was picked up a small number of times. The chain has TRBV15 and TRBJ1-4; the D gene is possibly TRBD1 (6 bases). Germline V lookup: CDR1 LNHNV, CDR2 YYDKDF (reference sequence). The CDR3 has 16 residues. V shed 0 bases and J shed 3 bases, with 11 bases lying between them. This chain's CDR3 is CATSRDTGRANEKLFF. DNA of the CDR3: TGTGCCACCAGCAGAGATACAGGGAGAGCTAATGAAAAACTGTTTTTT.

The rearrangement joins TRBV5-1 to TRBJ2-7, with 10 nucleotides matching TRBD2. The CDR3 length is 15 residues. CDR1 SGHRS and CDR2 YFSETQ come from the germline V gene. The junction had 3 bases not matched to a gene; V was cut back by 0 bases and J by 3 bases. CDR3 DNA sequence: TGCGCCAGCAGCTTGGAAGGACTAGCGGTCTACGAGCAGTACTTC. Encoded protein: CASSLEGLAVYEQYF.

CDR3 loop: CASSRAPTGGTNEKLFF. The CDR3 DNA reads as TGCGCCAGCAGCAGAGCCCCCACAGGGGGGACTAATGAAAAACTGTTTTTT. The J gene is TRBJ1-4, the V gene TRBV5-1; TRBD1 matches 8 bases. CDR1 is SGHRS, CDR2 YFSETQ, per germline. CDR3 length: 17 amino acids. Losses at the gene ends were 4 bases for V and 2 bases for J; bases not matched to a gene: 10.

The chain carries TRBV5-6 and TRBJ1-3, with TRBD1 matching 7 bases. There are 18 residues in the CDR3. The J segment lost 1 base and the V segment lost 4 bases, leaving 14 bases of the junction unmatched. Germline lookup yields CDR1 SGHDT and CDR2 YYEEEE. The CDR3 DNA reads as TGTGCCAGCAGCCTCCCGGGACAGTGGGCGAGGTCTGGAAACACCATATATTTT. Its protein is CASSLPGQWARSGNTIYF.